These 18 T cell receptor beta chains originate from one sample sequenced in a study of shared clonotypes between healthy human individuals. TCRdb's copy holds only in-frame clones and misses some; the assay was immunoSEQ multiplex PCR. The sample yields millions of clones, approximately 93% seen once. The sequenced material came from naive CD4+ T cells from PBMCs. The subset denotes: CD45RA+ positively selected. Receptors originate from a man aged 18 to 30 in good health. Some clones in this sample may be carry-over from other donors' samples.

The chain couples TRBV21-1 to TRBJ2-7; the listed D gene, TRBD1, was not tested against the DNA. TRBV21-1 is given as a pseudogene. CDR3 length: 15 amino acids. Here the CDR3 reads CASSKGGQSSYEQYF. The CDR3 nucleotides are TGTGCCAGCAGCAAAGGGGGACAGAGCTCCTACGAGCAGTACTTC.

This chain links TRBV19 with TRBJ2-2; the match to TRBD2 covers 11 bases. The V segment lost 9 bases and the J segment 2 bases; nucleotides outside the gene matches: 5. This CDR3 is built from 15 residues. Germline V CDR1 and CDR2: LNHDA, SQIVND (reference sequence). In DNA form, the CDR3 reads TGTGCCAGCCGACTAGCGGGGCTTAACACCGGGGAGCTGTTTTTT. Amino acid sequence: CASRLAGLNTGELFF.

The sample holds a few counts of this clone. The chain joins TRBV25-1 to TRBJ1-1; no clear D. Trimming removed 2 bases at V and 1 base at J, with 8 bases between. The germline gives CDR1 MGHDK, CDR2 SYGVNS. The CDR3 runs to 14 residues. CDR3 DNA sequence: TGTGCCAGCAGTGAAAGTCCGGGGAACACTGAAGCTTTCTTT. This translates into CASSESPGNTEAFF.

With regard to this clone: The sample carries other DNA sequences with the same CDR3. The chain uses TRBV11-2 and TRBJ1-2, with a possible D match to TRBD1 (5 bases). Trimming left V 1 base short and J 8 bases short, with 14 bases between. This CDR3 has 14 residues. From germline, CDR1 is SGHAT and CDR2 FQNNGV. CDR3 region: CASSLVQGRDGYTF. The CDR3 DNA reads TGTGCCAGCAGCTTAGTTCAAGGCAGGGACGGCTACACCTTC.

The chain joins TRBV5-5 to TRBJ2-1; 8 nucleotides align to TRBD1. The CDR3 has 15 residues. Germline loops: CDR1 SGHKS, CDR2 YYEKEE (reference sequence). After removal of 4 bases from V and 5 bases from J, the junction contained 8 bases not matched to a gene. CDR3 residues: CASSPPDRAHNEQFF. DNA for the CDR3: TGTGCCAGCAGCCCACCGGACAGGGCGCACAATGAGCAGTTCTTC.

About this clone itself: Different DNA sequences within this sample yield the same CDR3. The genes are TRBV15 and TRBJ2-3; D is unclear. The germline gives CDR1 LNHNV, CDR2 YYDKDF (reference sequence). The CDR3 consists of 12 residues. With 0 bases removed from V and 6 bases from J, the gap between germline ends came to 4 bases. The chain's CDR3 is CATSREGDTQYF. The CDR3 nucleotides read TGTGCCACCAGCAGAGAAGGGGATACGCAGTATTTT.

The chain couples TRBV7-8 to TRBJ2-7; D uncertain. From germline, CDR1 is SGHVS and CDR2 FQNEAQ. The CDR3 has 13 amino acids. V lost 1 base and J 6 bases, leaving 10 bases between the germline ends. The CDR3 DNA is TGTGCCAGCAGCTTAGATTTCCCTACCGAGCAGTACTTC. It is translated as CASSLDFPTEQYF.

The chain combines TRBV6-5 with TRBJ1-2, with 9 bases fitting TRBD1. Trimming at V came to 4 bases and at J to 7 bases, leaving 10 bases not matched to a gene. The CDR3 contains 15 residues. Germline V gives CDR1 MNHEY, CDR2 SVGAGI. The CDR3 sequence: CASSWDRAAAVGYTF. In nucleotides, the CDR3 is TGTGCCAGCAGTTGGGACAGGGCTGCCGCAGTTGGCTACACCTTC.

This sequence joins TRBV28 and TRBJ2-7, with 10 bases lining up with TRBD1. J lost 1 base, V lost 2 bases, and 5 bases had no gene match. The CDR3 sequence is 16 residues long. Germline V CDR1 and CDR2: MDHEN, SYDVKM. In DNA form, the CDR3 reads TGTGCCAGCAGTTTACTGGGACAGGGGCAATCCTACGAGCAGTACTTC. Residues: CASSLLGQGQSYEQYF.

V and J are TRBV4-1 and TRBJ2-7, with D possibly TRBD1 on 6 matching bases. The V end was cut by 1 base, the J end by 3 bases, with 7 bases between. This CDR3 is built from 13 residues. CDR1 MGHRA and CDR2 YSYEKL come from the germline V gene. In DNA form, the CDR3 reads TGCGCCAGCAGCCAAGGACAGGACTACGAGCAGTACTTC. It translates to CASSQGQDYEQYF.

This rearrangement joins TRBV29-1 to TRBJ2-2; D is uncertain. The germline V gene has CDR1 SQVTM and CDR2 ANQGSEA. V lost 4 bases to trimming and J lost 3 bases, with 9 bases between them. The CDR3 is made up of 13 amino acids. This CDR3 reads CSVVVAYTGELFF. The CDR3 nucleotides read TGCAGCGTTGTCGTTGCTTACACCGGGGAGCTGTTTTTT.

The chain uses TRBV5-6 and TRBJ1-2; no firm D call. Germline V lookup: CDR1 SGHDT, CDR2 YYEEEE. The ends were cut back, 3 bases at V and 7 bases at J, with 10 bases in the middle. The CDR3 length is 12 residues. The CDR3 coding sequence is TGTGCCAGCAGCTCCCCTGGGGTTGGCTACACCTTC. It is translated as CASSSPGVGYTF.

In its sample, this clone was seen once. The chain employs TRBV18 and TRBJ1-4, with D unclear. Germline V gene lookup returns CDR1 KGHSH and CDR2 LQKENI. The V and J ends lost 1 base and 6 bases respectively, with 9 bases between them. The CDR3 runs 14 residues. This chain's CDR3 is CASSPLASYEKLFF. CDR3 in DNA: TGTGCCAGCTCACCACTAGCCTCTTATGAAAAACTGTTTTTT.

The chain recombines TRBV5-1 with TRBJ2-6; D is uncertain. Germline CDR1 is SGHRS and CDR2 is YFSETQ. V gave up 4 bases and J gave up 2 bases, with 19 bases separating them. The length of the CDR3 is 18 residues. CDR3 loop: CASSGAWLGHTGANVLTF. The DNA for the CDR3 is TGCGCCAGCAGCGGAGCGTGGTTAGGGCACACTGGGGCCAACGTCCTGACTTTC.

This chain joins TRBV10-1 and TRBJ2-5; 12 bases align to TRBD2. The CDR3 has 16 amino acids. The J segment lost 3 bases and the V segment lost 5 bases, leaving 7 bases of the junction unmatched. CDR1 and CDR2 from the germline V gene are WNHNN and SYGVQD (reference sequence). The CDR3 is CASSPRRLAGEETQYF. CDR3 DNA sequence: TGCGCCAGCAGTCCTCGTAGACTAGCGGGGGAAGAGACCCAGTACTTC.

V gene TRBV5-4 combines with J gene TRBJ2-1; D possibly corresponds to TRBD2 (6 bases). V gave up 0 bases and J gave up 16 bases, with 14 bases separating them. CDR1 SGHNT and CDR2 YYREEE come from the germline V gene (reference sequence). The CDR3 length is 12 residues. CDR3 sequence reads: CASSLDRDWAFF. The CDR3 bases are TGTGCCAGCAGCTTGGACCGGGACTGGGCTTTCTTC. The variable domain in full, with the rest retrieved from reference TRBV5-4 and TRBJ2-1, is ETGVTQSPTHLIKTRGQQVTLRCSSQSGHNTVSWYQQALGQGPQFIFQYYREEENGRGNFPPRFSGLQFPNYSSELNVNALELDDSALYLCASSLDRDWAFFGPGTRLTVL.

The V call is TRBV5-1, the J call TRBJ2-5, with no clear D. The V end lost 4 bases, the J end lost 1 base, and 20 bases lay between the germline ends. Germline V gene data show CDR1 as SGHRS and CDR2 as YFSETQ. The CDR3 covers 17 residues. This CDR3 reads CASSHRTRTLLQETQYF. In DNA form, the CDR3 reads TGCGCCAGCAGCCATCGGACCAGAACCCTTCTCCAAGAGACCCAGTACTTC.

The genes are TRBV19 and TRBJ2-1; unclear D gene. This CDR3 is built from 17 residues. Trimming removed 1 base at V and 4 bases at J, with 17 bases between. Germline V gene sequence: CDR1 LNHDA, CDR2 SQIVND (reference sequence). CDR3 nucleotide sequence: TGTGCCAGTAGTATAGTTCTTAGGACGGCTGGTTACAATGAGCAGTTCTTC. Its protein is CASSIVLRTAGYNEQFF.